The clone carrying this T cell receptor (beta chain) was counted at least ten times. These data are taken from a study of spatial heterogeneity in lung cancer. As for the study in general: More beta-chain than alpha-chain sequences were consistently detected.

This CDR3 is 16 amino acids long. In germline, CDR1 is LGHDT, CDR2 YNNKEL (reference sequence). J was trimmed by 4 bases and V by 3 bases; bases with no gene match: 8. The presence of a unique molecular identifier marked each TCR cDNA molecule. TCRdb called the 5' RACE reads again in MiXCR, with one record for every CDR3 protein. The sample consists of more than 45,000 distinct CDR3 sequences, roughly 5.7% of them appearing once. This sample's time point: sample taken at primary tumor resection. From tumor, nontumor lung or frozen PBMC, whole RNA was taken unsorted for sequencing. The donors comprised some 72 untreated early-stage non-small cell lung cancer patients.

The source material was PBMCs, sampled at surgery. The chain joins TRBV3-1 to TRBJ1-3; 8 bases are a match to TRBD1. The source of this sequence is a male donor with early-stage non-small cell lung cancer. CDR3 residues: CASSHIAGGEGNTIYF. In DNA, the CDR3 is TGTGCCAGCAGCCATATTGCAGGGGGCGAAGGAAACACCATATATTTT.